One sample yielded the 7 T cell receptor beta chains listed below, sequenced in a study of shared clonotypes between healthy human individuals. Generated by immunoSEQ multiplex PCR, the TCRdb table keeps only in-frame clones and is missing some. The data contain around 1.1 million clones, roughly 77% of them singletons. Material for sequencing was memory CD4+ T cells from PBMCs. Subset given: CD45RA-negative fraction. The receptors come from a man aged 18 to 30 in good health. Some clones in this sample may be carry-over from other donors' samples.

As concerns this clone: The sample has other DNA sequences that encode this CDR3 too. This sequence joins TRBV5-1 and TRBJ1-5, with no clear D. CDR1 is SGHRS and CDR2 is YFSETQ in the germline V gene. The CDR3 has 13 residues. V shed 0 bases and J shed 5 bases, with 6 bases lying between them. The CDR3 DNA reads TGCGCCAGCAGCTTGGGGGCCGATCAGCCCCAGCATTTT. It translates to CASSLGADQPQHF.

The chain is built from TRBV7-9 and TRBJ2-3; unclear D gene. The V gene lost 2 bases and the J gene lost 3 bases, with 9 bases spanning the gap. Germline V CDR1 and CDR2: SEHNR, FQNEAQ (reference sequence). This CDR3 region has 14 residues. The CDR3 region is CASSLMRDTDTQYF. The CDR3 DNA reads TGTGCCAGCAGCTTAATGAGAGATACAGATACGCAGTATTTT.

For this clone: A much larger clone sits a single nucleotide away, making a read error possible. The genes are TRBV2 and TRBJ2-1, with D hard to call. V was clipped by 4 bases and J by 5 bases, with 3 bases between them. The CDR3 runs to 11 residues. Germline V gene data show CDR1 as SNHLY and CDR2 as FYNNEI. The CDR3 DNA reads TGTGCCAGCAGTGCAGACAATGAGCAGTTCTTC. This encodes CASSADNEQFF.

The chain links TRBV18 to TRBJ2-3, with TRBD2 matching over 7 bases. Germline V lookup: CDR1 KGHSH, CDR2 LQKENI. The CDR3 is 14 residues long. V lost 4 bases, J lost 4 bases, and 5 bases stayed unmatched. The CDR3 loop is CASSLGLDSDTQYF. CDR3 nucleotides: TGTGCCAGCTCACTAGGACTAGACTCAGATACGCAGTATTTT.

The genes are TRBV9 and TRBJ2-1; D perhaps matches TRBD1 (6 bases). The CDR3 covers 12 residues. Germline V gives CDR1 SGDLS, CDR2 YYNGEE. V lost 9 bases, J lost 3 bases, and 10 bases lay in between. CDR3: CANYRDYNEQFF. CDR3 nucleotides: TGTGCCAACTACAGGGACTACAATGAGCAGTTCTTC.

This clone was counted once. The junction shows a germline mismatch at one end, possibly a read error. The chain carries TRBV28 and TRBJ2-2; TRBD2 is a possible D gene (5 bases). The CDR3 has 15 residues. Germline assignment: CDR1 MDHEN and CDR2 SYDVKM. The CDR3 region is CASGLVGVRTGELFF. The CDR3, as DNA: TGTGCCAGCGGTTTAGTGGGAGTGAGAACCGGGGAGCTGTTTTTT.

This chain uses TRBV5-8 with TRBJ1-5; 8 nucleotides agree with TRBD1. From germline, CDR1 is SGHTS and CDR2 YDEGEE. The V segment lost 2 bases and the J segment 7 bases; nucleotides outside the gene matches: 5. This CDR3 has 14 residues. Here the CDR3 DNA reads TGTGCCAGCAGCTTCGGACAGGGACGACAGCCCCAGCATTTT. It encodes CASSFGQGRQPQHF.